This T cell receptor beta chain appears in the sequencing data of a study of T cells in localized non-small cell lung cancer. Study-level results: Greater blood T cell density accompanied longer overall survival. Uninvolved adjacent lung showed the highest T cell clonality, exceeding tumor.

Points on this clone: What it binds is unknown.

CDR1 is LNHNV, CDR2 YYDKDF, per germline (reference sequence). The CDR3 totals 15 residues. V was clipped by 0 bases and J by 5 bases, with 13 bases between them. Repertoires were generated with immunoSEQ multiplex PCR, while TCRdb's copy carries only in-frame clones and drops some. The sample has 50,000 to 70,000 clones, roughly 90% seen once. The chain employs TRBV15 and TRBJ2-5; D not resolved. Material: peripheral blood, obtained before any cancer treatment. This TCR derives from a man aged 35-75 years with stage I lung adenocarcinoma. The DNA of the CDR3 is TGTGCCACCAGCAGAGATAGGAACCACCGGGAGACCCAGTACTTC. This encodes CATSRDRNHRETQYF.